Listed here is a single TCR beta chain. At least ten counts were recorded for this clonotype. The specificity of this receptor is unknown. One base away there is no much larger clone; base qualities are not given. The library was built by means of multiplex PCR. TRB libraries were made by one-step amplicon PCR using EuroClonality-NGS primers on 100 ng genomic DNA. Sequencing of the TRB amplicons was done on Illumina MiSeq instruments using 2 x 250 bp version 2 chemistry. As for the authors' bioinformatics: Primary TRB sequence analysis and V(D)J annotation were performed with IMGT/HighV-QUEST. Once nonfunctional clones had been removed and the data downsampled for comparisons between samples, VDJtools was used to evaluate repertoire diversity and composition. The raw public data were reprocessed by TCRdb itself: fastp quality trimming at Q25, MiXCR clonotype calling, in-frame beta chains only. Rows matching on CDR3 protein sequence are summarized as one entry with the most common DNA and genes. The V and J calls and clone size come from TCRdb's table, not from the authors' own analysis. This sample has 1,300 or so distinct CDR3 sequences in its table, and about 25% of those were observed once. The ten largest clones represent 84% of the sample.

The data originate from a study of somatic reversion in DOCK8 deficiency (dated by TCRdb to about 2020). As for the study more broadly: T cell receptor beta repertoires were compared among DOCK8-deficient patients, DOCK8-revertant patients and healthy volunteers. The study investigated how somatic reversion of pathogenic DOCK8 variants alters lymphocyte differentiation and function in DOCK8 deficiency. The DOCK8-deficient patients included in the study had been described in earlier reports. Study-level results and caveats: The methods did not state, for each individual sample, whether the source material was whole blood or PBMCs.

CDR1 and CDR2 are drawn from the germline V gene: SGDLS, YYNGEE. Clipping removes 0 bases from V and 4 bases from J, with 4 as the unmatched junction base count. From its cysteine to its phenylalanine, the CDR3 spans 14 amino acids. Just the 42-base CDR3 DNA is kept, in frame starting at base 1. For the TCR repertoire analysis, genomic DNA was extracted either from whole blood samples or from PBMCs. Three DOCK8-revertant patients were sampled, some at multiple time points. Input material: peripheral blood. In light of the paper, this sample's cell subset or site label describes: DOCK8-deficient patient with somatic reversion. Recombination connected TRBV9 to TRBJ2-7, and 7 junction bases match TRBD1. The clonotype originates from a human donor with DOCK8 deficiency. The encoded CDR3 is CASSVDGGQYEQYF. The nucleotide sequence reads as follows: TGTGCCAGCAGCGTAGATGGGGGACAGTACGAGCAGTACTTC.